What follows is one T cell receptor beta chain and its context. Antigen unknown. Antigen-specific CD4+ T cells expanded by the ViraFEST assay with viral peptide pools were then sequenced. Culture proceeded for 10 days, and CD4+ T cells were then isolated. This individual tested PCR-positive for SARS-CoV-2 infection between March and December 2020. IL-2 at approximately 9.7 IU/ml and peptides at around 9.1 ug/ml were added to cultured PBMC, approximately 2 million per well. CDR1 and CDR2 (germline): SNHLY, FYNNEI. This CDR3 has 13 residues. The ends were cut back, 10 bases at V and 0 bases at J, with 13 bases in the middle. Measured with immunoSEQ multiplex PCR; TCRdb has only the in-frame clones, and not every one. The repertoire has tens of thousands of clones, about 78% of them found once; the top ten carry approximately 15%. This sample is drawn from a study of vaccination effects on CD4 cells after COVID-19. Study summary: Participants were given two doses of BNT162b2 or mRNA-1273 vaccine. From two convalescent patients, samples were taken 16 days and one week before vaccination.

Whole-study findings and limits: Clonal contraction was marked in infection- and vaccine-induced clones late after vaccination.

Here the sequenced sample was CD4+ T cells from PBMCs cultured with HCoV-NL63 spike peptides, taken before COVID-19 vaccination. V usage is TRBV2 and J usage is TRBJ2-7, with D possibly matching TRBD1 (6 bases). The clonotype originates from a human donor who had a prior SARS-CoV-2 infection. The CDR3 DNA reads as TGTGCCACCCAAGACAGGCCCTCCTACGAGCAGTACTTC. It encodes CATQDRPSYEQYF.